The present TCR beta chain was sequenced within a study of shared T cell receptors in the human thymus. Only in-frame clones appear in the TCRdb table, and some are missing; sequencing was by immunoSEQ multiplex PCR. The sample shows approximately 490,000 clones, around 82% of them seen only once. The CDR3 length is 14 residues. Looked up from germline, CDR1 is SNHLY and CDR2 is FYNNEI. J was trimmed by 11 bases and V by 5 bases; bases with no gene match: 11. These data are also associated with another study on human thymus T cells. That work contributes: Thymic resections from corrective heart surgery supplied the tissue. Both thymic and peripheral blood repertoires showed apparently biased V and J usage. Unrelated individuals reportedly shared highly overlapping thymic TCR repertoires.

The J gene is TRBJ1-2, the V gene TRBV2; 10 nucleotides agree with TRBD1. This receptor was obtained from a boy under two years old with a congenital heart defect. Sequencing used thymocytes. The CDR3: CASSFSGTGVGYTF. The CDR3 region has the DNA TGTGCCAGCAGTTTTTCCGGGACAGGGGTTGGATACACCTTC.